Below, 27 T cell receptor beta chains from the same sample are listed, as sequenced in a study of TIL therapy for anti-PD-1-resistant metastatic lung cancer. Time point: pre-treatment sample, taken before nivolumab and TIL therapy. Pleural nodules or supraclavicular lymph nodes made up most of the excised metastases sampled. This was the immunoSEQ v3 assay. The table came from immunoSEQ multiplex PCR; TCRdb's copy has only in-frame clones and leaves some out. The table shows 6,500 to 9,000 clones, with roughly 70% occurring only once. This specimen consisted of tumor tissue, obtained at baseline. These receptors came from a person aged 25-85 years with non-small cell lung cancer.

The V and J genes are TRBV6-5 and TRBJ2-5; D gene uncertain. V lost 5 bases and J lost 4, with 5 bases in between. The CDR3 spans 11 residues. Germline V lookup: CDR1 MNHEY, CDR2 SVGAGI. CDR3 amino acids: CASSGRETQYF. CDR3 in DNA: TGTGCCAGCAGTGGACGAGAGACCCAGTACTTC.

The chain is built from TRBV7-2 and TRBJ2-3, with D possibly TRBD2 on 5 matching bases. This CDR3 comprises 15 residues. Germline V gene lookup returns CDR1 SGHTA and CDR2 FQGNSA. The V gene lost 4 bases and the J gene lost 3 bases, with 14 bases spanning the gap. The CDR3 region has the DNA TGTGCCAGCAGCTCCAGGACTGGAACAACAGATACGCAGTATTTT. It encodes CASSSRTGTTDTQYF.

This clone has only a few counts. The chain employs TRBV4-1 and TRBJ1-1; TRBD1 matches at 8 bases. This CDR3 has 14 residues. CDR1 and CDR2 (germline): MGHRA, YSYEKL. Trimming took 4 bases from V and 5 from J; bases not matched to a gene: 6. CDR3 coding DNA: TGCGCCAGCAGCCCTCATACAGGGGGAACTGAAGCTTTCTTT. Translation: CASSPHTGGTEAFF.

This clone was seen a handful of times. V and J are TRBV20-1 and TRBJ2-5; no reliable D call. Germline V CDR1 and CDR2: DFQATT, SNEGSKA (reference sequence). CDR3 length: 11 residues. Trimming shortened V by 6 bases and J by 3 bases, and 8 bases separated the two germline ends. The CDR3 is CSAQPKETQYF. CDR3 in DNA: TGCAGTGCCCAGCCTAAAGAGACCCAGTACTTC.

This chain joins TRBV18 and TRBJ1-1; D ambiguous. Germline CDR1 and CDR2: KGHSH and LQKENI. This CDR3 is built from 13 residues. The V end was cut by 1 base, the J end by 4 bases, with 7 bases between. CDR3 amino acids: CASSPQGSTEAFF. The CDR3 DNA reads as TGTGCCAGCTCACCACAGGGAAGCACTGAAGCTTTCTTT.

This clone showed up just once. This rearrangement joins TRBV4-2 to TRBJ2-3; no definite D call. V lost 0 bases to trimming and J lost 0 bases, with 4 bases between them. Germline values: CDR1 LGHNA, CDR2 YNFKEQ. The CDR3 contains 14 residues. The CDR3 loop reads CASSQESSTDTQYF. The CDR3 coding sequence is TGTGCCAGCAGCCAAGAATCCAGCACAGATACGCAGTATTTT.

This chain uses TRBV7-9 with TRBJ2-2; no firm D call. The CDR3 covers 12 residues. The germline V and J ends were trimmed by 3 bases and 7 bases, with 6 bases remaining between them. Germline assignment: CDR1 SEHNR and CDR2 FQNEAQ (reference sequence). The DNA for the CDR3 is TGTGCCAGCAGCTTCGATTTCGGGGAGCTGTTTTTT. It encodes CASSFDFGELFF.

This sequence joins TRBV7-8 and TRBJ1-1, with D possibly being TRBD1 (6 bases). Trimming cost V 2 bases and J 3 bases, with 7 bases left between them. The CDR3 spans 13 residues. CDR1 is SGHVS and CDR2 is FQNEAQ in the germline V gene. The CDR3 protein is CASSLQGYTEAFF. CDR3 in DNA: TGTGCCAGCAGCTTACAGGGGTACACTGAAGCTTTCTTT.

The chain is built from TRBV27 and TRBJ2-2; TRBD2 aligns across 12 bases. V was pared by 1 base and J by 5 bases, with 8 bases of the junction left unmatched. CDR3 length equals 18 residues. CDR1 and CDR2 (germline): MNHEY, SMNVEV (reference sequence). The CDR3, as DNA: TGTGCCAGCAGTTTATTATCGACTAGCGGGGGCCCTACCGGGGAGCTGTTTTTT. Protein sequence: CASSLLSTSGGPTGELFF.

The J gene is TRBJ2-7, the V gene TRBV2, with D unclear. CDR3 size: 14 residues. In germline, CDR1 is SNHLY, CDR2 FYNNEI. V dropped 6 bases and J dropped 4 bases, with 16 bases sitting between them. The CDR3 nucleotides read TGTGCCAGCAGATTCTCCGGGCAGACGTACGAGCAGTACTTC. Translating it yields CASRFSGQTYEQYF. The complete variable domain, with remaining parts taken from reference TRBV2 and TRBJ2-7, reads EPEVTQTPSHQVTQMGQEVILRCVPISNHLYFYWYRQILGQKVEFLVSFYNNEISEKSEIFDDQFSVERPDGSNFTLKIRSTKLEDSAMYFCASRFSGQTYEQYFGPGTRLTVT.

This rearrangement joins TRBV7-2 to TRBJ2-7; either TRBD1 or TRBD2 may supply D (5 bases each). Germline values: CDR1 SGHTA, CDR2 FQGNSA. Trimming pared 1 base from V and 2 bases from J, leaving 12 bases between. The CDR3 extends over 15 amino acids. CDR3 loop: CASSLEGWGTYEQYF. The DNA for the CDR3 is TGTGCCAGCAGCTTAGAGGGGTGGGGGACCTACGAGCAGTACTTC.

The rearrangement uses TRBV19 and TRBJ1-2, with a possible D match to TRBD1 (6 bases). V lost 4 bases and J 4 bases, leaving 13 bases between the germline ends. From germline, CDR1 is LNHDA and CDR2 SQIVND (reference sequence). The CDR3 sequence is 14 residues long. CDR3 sequence (DNA): TGTGCCAGTAGTACCCGGACAGCGATCTATGGCTACACCTTC. Translated, it gives CASSTRTAIYGYTF.

This clone has only a few counts. J is TRBJ1-1 and V is TRBV14, with D maybe TRBD1 (5 bases). Trimming removed 4 bases at V and 3 bases at J, with 15 bases between. CDR1 is SGHDN, CDR2 FVKESK, per germline. The CDR3 is 15 residues long. CDR3 sequence reads: CASSPGHPADTEAFF. Written as DNA, the CDR3 is TGTGCCAGCAGCCCTGGACACCCCGCGGACACTGAAGCTTTCTTT.

This chain links TRBV4-1 with TRBJ2-5; 8 nucleotides agree with TRBD1. Trimming cost V 5 bases and J 4 bases; bases outside gene matches: 6. Looked up from germline, CDR1 is MGHRA and CDR2 is YSYEKL. The CDR3 runs 14 residues. The CDR3 loop is CASSSDRERETQYF. CDR3 sequence (DNA): TGCGCCAGCAGCTCGGACAGGGAGCGAGAGACCCAGTACTTC.

The CDR3 sequence is CACTGTSGRAGDEQYF. The CDR3 DNA follows: TGTGCCTGCACCGGGACTAGCGGGAGGGCCGGCGACGAGCAGTACTTC. The chain carries TRBV30 and TRBJ2-7, with 16 bases that match TRBD2. J was trimmed by 5 bases and V by 6 bases; bases with no gene match: 10. The CDR3 is 16 amino acids. Germline CDR1 is GTSNPN and CDR2 is SVGIG (reference sequence).

The count of this clone is one. The rearrangement links TRBV30 to TRBJ2-3; 10 bases are shared with TRBD2. The germline V gene encodes CDR1 GTSNPN and CDR2 SVGIG (reference sequence). There are 15 residues in the CDR3. The V segment lost 1 base and the J segment 6 bases; nucleotides outside the gene matches: 7. Here the CDR3 DNA reads TGTGCCTGGAGTGGGACTAGCGGTGTTCGGGATACGCAGTATTTT. Translation gives CAWSGTSGVRDTQYF.

This clone was counted a single time. The genes are TRBV7-6 and TRBJ2-2; 7 bases line up with TRBD1. The junction had 9 bases not matched to a gene; V was cut back by 4 bases and J by 7 bases. The length of the CDR3 is 15 residues. Germline V gives CDR1 SGHVS, CDR2 FNYEAQ. The CDR3 DNA reads as TGTGCCAGCAGCTCAGACAGGGAAGGAATCGGGGAGCTGTTTTTT. Translated, it gives CASSSDREGIGELFF.

J is TRBJ1-2 and V is TRBV28, with D possibly being TRBD1 (5 bases). The V and J ends lost 5 bases and 4 bases respectively, with 14 bases between them. Per germline, CDR1 MDHEN and CDR2 SYDVKM. The CDR3 loop spans 14 amino acids. The CDR3 region has the DNA TGTGCCAGCAGTCCACATGGGGCTGGCTATGGCTACACCTTC. This sequence encodes CASSPHGAGYGYTF.

The chain is built from TRBV5-6 and TRBJ1-2; possibly TRBD1 for D (6 bases). Trimming took 0 bases from V and 8 from J, leaving 14 bases between them. This CDR3 contains 14 residues. Germline assignment: CDR1 SGHDT and CDR2 YYEEEE. CDR3 nucleotides: TGTGCCAGCAGCTTGGTGTCGGGGGCGCCCGGCTACACCTTC. It codes for CASSLVSGAPGYTF.

The rearrangement uses TRBV27 and TRBJ2-1; TRBD2 aligns across 10 bases. Trimming at V came to 5 bases and at J to 7 bases, leaving 11 bases not matched to a gene. The germline gives CDR1 MNHEY, CDR2 SMNVEV (reference sequence). This CDR3 is 16 amino acids long. CDR3 amino acids: CASSPQSGTSVNEQFF. CDR3 sequence (DNA): TGTGCCAGCAGTCCCCAGTCCGGGACTAGCGTGAATGAGCAGTTCTTC.

The rearrangement links TRBV28 to TRBJ1-5; D remains ambiguous. Germline loops: CDR1 MDHEN, CDR2 SYDVKM. Trimming removed 3 bases at V and 4 bases at J, with 13 bases between. The CDR3 totals 15 residues. The CDR3 here is CASSFESGLNQPQHF. The CDR3 coding sequence is TGTGCCAGCAGTTTTGAGTCCGGATTGAATCAGCCCCAGCATTTT.

The chain couples TRBV5-5 to TRBJ2-1; D ambiguous. The CDR3 sequence is 15 residues long. Trimming cost V 0 bases and J 0 bases, with 7 bases left between them. Germline V gives CDR1 SGHKS, CDR2 YYEKEE (reference sequence). CDR3 sequence (DNA): TGTGCCAGCAGCTTGGAGGGCAGCTCCTACAATGAGCAGTTCTTC. Translated, it gives CASSLEGSSYNEQFF.

For the CDR3, the DNA is TGTGCCAGCAGCAAAAGGGGGTACGAGGTTATGAACACTGAAGCTTTCTTT. It translates to CASSKRGYEVMNTEAFF. The V call is TRBV21-1, the J call TRBJ1-1; TRBD1, as called in the table, went unchecked against the DNA. TRBV21-1 is designated a pseudogene. This CDR3 spans 17 amino acids.

This clone appeared a single time. The chain joins TRBV2 to TRBJ2-1; either TRBD1 or TRBD2 may fit D (5 bases each). This CDR3 comprises 14 residues. Germline V lookup: CDR1 SNHLY, CDR2 FYNNEI. Trimming stripped 0 bases from V and 5 bases from J, with 8 bases between. Here the CDR3 reads CASSEAGRDNEQFF. Written as DNA, the CDR3 is TGTGCCAGCAGTGAAGCGGGACGGGACAATGAGCAGTTCTTC.

The count of this clone is one. This chain links TRBV28 with TRBJ2-5, with 7 bases identical to TRBD1. Germline CDR1 is MDHEN and CDR2 is SYDVKM. The CDR3 is 14 amino acids. Trimming removed 5 bases from V and 6 bases from J; junction bases left unmatched: 9. CDR3 nucleotide sequence: TGTGCCAGCAGTGTTTCCGAGGGGGCTAAGACCCAGTACTTC. Protein: CASSVSEGAKTQYF.

In its sample, this clone was seen a few times. V usage is TRBV4-2 and J usage is TRBJ1-4; 7 bases fit TRBD1. The junction had 10 bases not matched to a gene; V was cut back by 4 bases and J by 8 bases. From germline, CDR1 is LGHNA and CDR2 YNFKEQ. The CDR3 consists of 15 residues. The chain's CDR3 is CASSPRDSGVEKLFF. The CDR3 nucleotides are TGTGCCAGCAGCCCTCGGGACAGCGGAGTGGAAAAACTGTTTTTT.

The chain employs TRBV5-1 and TRBJ2-3; 9 bases align to TRBD2. Germline CDR1 SGHRS, CDR2 YFSETQ. V was clipped by 0 bases and J by 2 bases; unmatched bases: 16. This CDR3 comprises 20 residues. The chain's CDR3 is CASSLVLLERGAEYTDTQYF. The CDR3 DNA reads TGCGCCAGCAGCTTGGTGCTCTTAGAGCGGGGGGCCGAATACACAGATACGCAGTATTTT.